Presented here are 20 T cell receptor beta chains from one specimen sequenced in a study of CD8+ T cells in alopecia areata. Following extraction, RNA underwent reverse transcription to cDNA, which served as the sequencing template. Produced via immunoSEQ multiplex PCR; TCRdb's table is partial and in-frame only. The sample carries about 150,000 clones, 45% to 55% recorded once. The sequencing here drew on CD8+ T cells sorted from blood, taken at week 0. These receptors all come from a human donor with alopecia areata.

This chain links TRBV11-2 with TRBJ2-7; 9 bases match TRBD1. Germline V gene lookup returns CDR1 SGHAT and CDR2 FQNNGV. After removal of 4 bases from V and 7 bases from J, the junction contained 11 bases not matched to a gene. The CDR3 covers 15 residues. The CDR3 reads CASSWPGQGEGEQYF. CDR3 coding DNA: TGTGCCAGCAGCTGGCCGGGACAGGGCGAAGGGGAGCAGTACTTC. Based on the CDR3 plus reference TRBV11-2 and TRBJ2-7, the full variable domain is EAGVAQSPRYKIIEKRQSVAFWCNPISGHATLYWYQQILGQGPKLLIQFQNNGVVDDSQLPKDRFSAERLKGVDSTLKIQPAKLEDSAVYLCASSWPGQGEGEQYFGPGTRLTVT.

The gene calls are TRBV30 and TRBJ1-1; D ambiguous. The germline gives CDR1 GTSNPN, CDR2 SVGIG (reference sequence). The V end lost 8 bases, the J end lost 7 bases, and 11 bases lay between the germline ends. The CDR3 is made up of 10 amino acids. CDR3 sequence: CATETSEAFF. The CDR3 DNA sequence: TGTGCCACGGAGACAAGTGAAGCTTTCTTT.

The sample holds many counts of this clone. The chain carries TRBV2 and TRBJ1-1, with D unclear. The CDR3 contains 15 residues. V lost 5 bases to trimming and J lost 0 bases, with 13 bases between them. Germline V CDR1 and CDR2: SNHLY, FYNNEI. The CDR3 DNA follows: TGTGCCAGCAGTTATTTCATGATTATGAACACTGAAGCTTTCTTT. Amino acids: CASSYFMIMNTEAFF. The whole variable domain, remainder taken from reference TRBV2 and TRBJ1-1, is EPEVTQTPSHQVTQMGQEVILRCVPISNHLYFYWYRQILGQKVEFLVSFYNNEISEKSEIFDDQFSVERPDGSNFTLKIRSTKLEDSAMYFCASSYFMIMNTEAFFGQGTRLTVV.

The chain links TRBV2 to TRBJ1-1, with D possibly TRBD1 on 6 matching bases. The CDR3 runs to 15 residues. V was cut by 5 bases and J by 1 base, with 14 bases left in between. Germline loops: CDR1 SNHLY, CDR2 FYNNEI. The CDR3 protein is CASSRTPTGNTEAFF. The CDR3 nucleotides are TGTGCCAGCAGTCGTACCCCGACAGGGAACACTGAAGCTTTCTTT.

The V gene is TRBV5-1, the J gene TRBJ2-7; TRBD1 aligns across 7 bases. This CDR3 region has 20 residues. The V gene end was trimmed by 2 bases and the J gene end by 2 bases; junction bases not matched to a gene: 22. The germline gives CDR1 SGHRS, CDR2 YFSETQ. The CDR3 DNA is TGCGCCAGCAGCTTACACACCGGGACAGACCCACTGATTAGAACCTACGAGCAGTACTTC. Its protein product is CASSLHTGTDPLIRTYEQYF.

V gene TRBV5-1 combines with J gene TRBJ1-2; D gene ambiguous. Trimming shortened V by 8 bases and J by 4 bases, and 15 bases separated the two germline ends. Germline V gene data show CDR1 as SGHRS and CDR2 as YFSETQ. The CDR3 sequence is 13 residues long. The CDR3 region has the DNA TGCGCCAGTAGCCCGGAGACTGGCTATGGCTACACCTTC. This codes for CASSPETGYGYTF.

Ten or more counts support this clone. A read error may account for a junction end that differs from germline. The V gene is TRBV29-1, the J gene TRBJ1-1; D ambiguous. The CDR3 has 16 amino acids. Germline V gene data show CDR1 as SQVTM and CDR2 as ANQGSEA. DNA for the CDR3: TGCAGCGTCGAAGGTTTTCCGGGATTACCCGGAGGGATAGCTTTCTTT. It specifies CSVEGFPGLPGGIAFF.

This clone turned up a few times. This chain connects TRBV4-3 to TRBJ2-5; no definite D call. V dropped 5 bases and J dropped 4 bases, with 11 bases sitting between them. The CDR3 has 13 residues. CDR1 is LGHNA and CDR2 is YSLEER in the germline V gene. For the CDR3, the DNA is TGCGCCAGCAGCTATCGTGGTGGAGAGACCCAGTACTTC. Translation: CASSYRGGETQYF.

V and J are TRBV11-2 and TRBJ2-3; D unclear. Germline CDR1 and CDR2: SGHAT and FQNNGV. This CDR3 contains 13 residues. The V end lost 0 bases, the J end lost 4 bases, and 5 bases lay between the germline ends. The CDR3 here is CASSLEFSDTQYF. The CDR3 bases are TGTGCCAGCAGCTTAGAGTTTTCAGATACGCAGTATTTT.

Note on this clone: Other DNA sequences in the same sample also yield this CDR3. The genes are TRBV6-5 and TRBJ2-7, with 8 bases aligning to TRBD1. Looked up from germline, CDR1 is MNHEY and CDR2 is SVGAGI. The CDR3 length is 14 residues. The V segment lost 2 bases and the J segment 4 bases; nucleotides outside the gene matches: 4. The CDR3 coding sequence is TGTGCCAGCAGTTACGGACAGGGTGGTTACGAGCAGTACTTC. It specifies CASSYGQGGYEQYF.

The V gene is TRBV29-1, the J gene TRBJ1-2; possible D gene TRBD1, 6 bases. Between the trimmed V and J ends, which lost 8 bases and 6 bases, there was a span of 25 bases. The CDR3 totals 15 residues. Germline CDR1 SQVTM, CDR2 ANQGSEA. Here the CDR3 reads CSTAPTGTDSDGYTF. The CDR3 DNA sequence: TGCAGCACCGCCCCCACAGGGACCGATTCTGATGGCTACACCTTC.

In DNA form, the CDR3 reads TGTGCCAGCAGCCCGGCGTCAGGGGGTGGCATTCAGTACTTC. Translation: CASSPASGGGIQYF. This chain joins TRBV5-6 and TRBJ2-4, with TRBD1 identical over 7 bases. Losses at the gene ends were 4 bases for V and 9 bases for J; bases not matched to a gene: 10. Germline assignment: CDR1 SGHDT and CDR2 YYEEEE. The CDR3 extends over 14 amino acids. Combining the CDR3 with reference TRBV5-6 and TRBJ2-4 gives the whole variable domain DAGVTQSPTHLIKTRGQQVTLRCSPKSGHDTVSWYQQALGQGPQFIFQYYEEEERQRGNFPDRFSGHQFPNYSSELNVNALLLGDSALYLCASSPASGGGIQYFGAGTRLSVL.

For the CDR3, the DNA is TGTGCCAGCAGCCAAGTAAACTATAACTATGGCTACACCTTC. Encoded protein: CASSQVNYNYGYTF. The chain combines TRBV14 with TRBJ1-2; no firm D call. Trimming left V 1 base short and J 1 base short, with 7 bases between. This CDR3 is 14 amino acids long. Germline CDR1 reads SGHDN; CDR2 reads FVKESK. Using reference TRBV14 and TRBJ1-2 for the parts outside the CDR3, the full variable domain is EAGVTQFPSHSVIEKGQTVTLRCDPISGHDNLYWYRRVMGKEIKFLLHFVKESKQDESGMPNNRFLAERTGGTYSTLKVQPAELEDSGVYFCASSQVNYNYGYTFGSGTRLTVV.

CDR3 DNA sequence: TGTGCCAGCAGCCAATACACAGGGGGCATAGGCAATCAGCCCCAGCATTTT. Translation: CASSQYTGGIGNQPQHF. This chain links TRBV7-9 with TRBJ1-5; 9 bases match TRBD1. Per the germline V gene, CDR1 is SEHNR and CDR2 is FQNEAQ (reference sequence). V was pared by 5 bases and J by 2 bases, with 10 bases of the junction left unmatched. The CDR3 contains 17 residues.

The chain combines TRBV5-1 with TRBJ2-7, with D tentatively TRBD2 (6 bases). The CDR3 consists of 12 residues. The germline CDR1 and CDR2 sequences are SGHRS and YFSETQ. With 4 bases removed from V and 3 bases from J, the gap between germline ends came to 8 bases. CDR3 loop: CASSGGIYEQYF. For the CDR3, the DNA is TGCGCCAGCAGCGGAGGGATCTACGAGCAGTACTTC.

The chain has TRBV7-7 and TRBJ2-1, with D possibly matching TRBD2 (5 bases). This CDR3 comprises 14 residues. Germline V gene data show CDR1 as SSHAT and CDR2 as FNYEAQ (reference sequence). V was clipped by 5 bases and J by 7 bases, with 15 bases between them. As DNA, the CDR3 is TGTGCCAGCAGCCCCAGAGGGAGTATTAATGAGCAGTTCTTC. It encodes CASSPRGSINEQFF. Full variable domain (rest looked up from reference TRBV7-7 and TRBJ2-1): GAGVSQSPRYKVTKRGQDVTLRCDPISSHATLYWYQQALGQGPEFLTYFNYEAQPDKSGLPSDRFSAERPEGSISTLTIQRTEQRDSAMYRCASSPRGSINEQFFGPGTRLTVL.

J is TRBJ2-2 and V is TRBV7-2; D is unclear. The length of the CDR3 is 16 residues. The germline gives CDR1 SGHTA, CDR2 FQGNSA. Trimming pared 5 bases from V and 0 bases from J, leaving 13 bases between. The CDR3 sequence: CASSPRRIPNTGELFF. CDR3 sequence (DNA): TGTGCCAGCAGCCCGAGGCGCATACCGAACACCGGGGAGCTGTTTTTT.

V usage is TRBV9 and J usage is TRBJ2-7; D is perhaps TRBD1 (5 bases). CDR3 length equals 13 residues. The germline CDR1 and CDR2 sequences are SGDLS and YYNGEE. V was cut by 0 bases and J by 6 bases, with 10 bases left in between. The DNA of the CDR3 is TGTGCCAGCAGCGTAGATACAGGTGTCGAGCAGTACTTC. The encoded protein is CASSVDTGVEQYF. The complete variable domain, with remaining parts taken from reference TRBV9 and TRBJ2-7, reads DSGVTQTPKHLITATGQRVTLRCSPRSGDLSVYWYQQSLDQGLQFLIQYYNGEERAKGNILERFSAQQFPDLHSELNLSSLELGDSALYFCASSVDTGVEQYFGPGTRLTVT.

This sequence joins TRBV9 and TRBJ2-7; the D gene is possibly TRBD1 (5 bases). Germline V gene sequence: CDR1 SGDLS, CDR2 YYNGEE. The CDR3 has 14 amino acids. The V end lost 0 bases, the J end lost 1 base, and 8 bases lay between the germline ends. DNA of the CDR3: TGTGCCAGCAGCGTAGATGACAGTTCCTACGAGCAGTACTTC. As protein: CASSVDDSSYEQYF.

This clone was counted a few times. This chain links TRBV19 with TRBJ2-7, with no clear D. Germline lookup yields CDR1 LNHDA and CDR2 SQIVND (reference sequence). The germline V and J ends were trimmed by 1 base and 6 bases, with 10 bases remaining between them. This CDR3 has 13 residues. Here the CDR3 reads CASSIGSSAEQYF. The CDR3 DNA is TGTGCCAGTAGTATAGGATCGTCTGCCGAGCAGTACTTC.